This TCR beta chain is from a study of early T cells in non-severe SARS-CoV-2 infection. This CDR3 is built from 16 residues. V dropped 3 bases and J dropped 2; count of bases not matched to a gene: 8. Per germline, CDR1 KGHSH and CDR2 LQKENI. Tagging with unique molecular identifiers was applied to individual cDNA molecules. MiXCR, run by TCRdb on the 5' RACE reads, gives a single entry per CDR3 protein. The sample shows 77,000 or so distinct CDR3 sequences, about 14% of them seen only once. The chain couples TRBV18 to TRBJ1-1, with 8 bases fitting TRBD1. The sequencing used whole blood, collected at baseline. The receptor was isolated from an adult who was a healthcare worker with PCR-confirmed SARS-CoV-2 infection or an uninfected control (not recorded which). This CDR3 reads CASSPQGAGGNTEAFF. CDR3 nucleotide sequence: TGTGCCAGCTCACCTCAGGGGGCTGGTGGTAACACTGAAGCTTTCTTT.